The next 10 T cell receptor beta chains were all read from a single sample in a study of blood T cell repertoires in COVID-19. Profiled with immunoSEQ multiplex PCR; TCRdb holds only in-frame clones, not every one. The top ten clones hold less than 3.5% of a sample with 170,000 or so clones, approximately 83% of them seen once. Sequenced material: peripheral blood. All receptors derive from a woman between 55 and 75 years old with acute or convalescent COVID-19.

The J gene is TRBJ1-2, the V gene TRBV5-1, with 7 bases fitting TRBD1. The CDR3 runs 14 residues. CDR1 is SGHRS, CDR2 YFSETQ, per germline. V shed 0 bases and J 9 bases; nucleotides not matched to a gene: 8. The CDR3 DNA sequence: TGCGCCAGCAGCTTGGCCCGGGACAGCCTTCGCTACACCTTC. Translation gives CASSLARDSLRYTF.

CDR3 loop: CASSLAASGGTETQYF. DNA of the CDR3: TGCGCCAGCAGCTTGGCGGCTAGCGGGGGGACGGAGACCCAGTACTTC. This chain connects TRBV5-1 to TRBJ2-5, with 11 bases aligning to TRBD2. This CDR3 is 16 amino acids long. The ends lost 0 bases at V and 5 bases at J; junction bases unmatched: 6. CDR1 and CDR2 (germline): SGHRS, YFSETQ. Combining the CDR3 with reference TRBV5-1 and TRBJ2-5 gives the whole variable domain KAGVTQTPRYLIKTRGQQVTLSCSPISGHRSVSWYQQTPGQGLQFLFEYFSETQRNKGNFPGRFSGRQFSNSRSEMNVSTLELGDSALYLCASSLAASGGTETQYFGPGTRLLVL.

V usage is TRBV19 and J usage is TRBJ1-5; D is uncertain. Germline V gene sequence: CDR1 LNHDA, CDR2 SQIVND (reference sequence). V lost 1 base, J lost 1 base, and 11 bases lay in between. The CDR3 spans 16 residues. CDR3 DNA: TGTGCCAGTAGTATAGGGCCCGGGAGAAGCAATCAGCCCCAGCATTTT. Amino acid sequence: CASSIGPGRSNQPQHF.

In DNA form, the CDR3 reads TGTGCCAGCTCACGGGCCGGGACTCCGAACTACAATGAGCAGTTCTTC. Its protein is CASSRAGTPNYNEQFF. The rearrangement links TRBV18 to TRBJ2-1, with a weak D call TRBD2 (6 bases). CDR3 length equals 16 residues. Trimming took 4 bases from V and 3 from J, leaving 16 bases between them. Germline CDR1 is KGHSH and CDR2 is LQKENI.

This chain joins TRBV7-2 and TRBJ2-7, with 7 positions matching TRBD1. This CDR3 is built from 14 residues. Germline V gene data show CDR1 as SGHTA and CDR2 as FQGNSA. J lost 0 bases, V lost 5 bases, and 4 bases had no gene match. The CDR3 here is CASSPGQVSYEQYF. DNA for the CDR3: TGTGCCAGCAGCCCCGGACAGGTCTCCTACGAGCAGTACTTC.

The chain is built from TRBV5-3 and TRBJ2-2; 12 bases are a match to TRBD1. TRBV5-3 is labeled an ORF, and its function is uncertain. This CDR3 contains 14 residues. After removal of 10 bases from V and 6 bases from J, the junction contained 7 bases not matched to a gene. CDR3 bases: TGTGCCCTTAGGGGACAGGGGGCCGCCGGGGAGCTGTTTTTT. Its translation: CALRGQGAAGELFF.

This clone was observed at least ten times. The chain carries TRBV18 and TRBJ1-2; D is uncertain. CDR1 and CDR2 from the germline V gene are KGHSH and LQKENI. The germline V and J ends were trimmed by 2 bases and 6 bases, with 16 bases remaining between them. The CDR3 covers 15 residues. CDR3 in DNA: TGTGCCAGCTCACCAAGCGCCCTCGGTCTTGATGGCTACACCTTC. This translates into CASSPSALGLDGYTF.

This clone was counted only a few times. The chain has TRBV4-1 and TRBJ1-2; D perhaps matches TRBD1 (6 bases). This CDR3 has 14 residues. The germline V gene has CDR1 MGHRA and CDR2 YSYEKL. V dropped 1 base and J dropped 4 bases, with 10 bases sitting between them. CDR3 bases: TGCGCCAGCAGCCAAGCTGGACAGCCCTATGGCTACACCTTC. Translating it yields CASSQAGQPYGYTF.

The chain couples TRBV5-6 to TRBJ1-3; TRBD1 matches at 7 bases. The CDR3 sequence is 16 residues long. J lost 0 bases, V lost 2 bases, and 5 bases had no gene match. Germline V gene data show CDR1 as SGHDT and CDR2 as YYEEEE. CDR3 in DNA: TGTGCCAGCAGCTTACAGGGGCGCCACTCTGGAAACACCATATATTTT. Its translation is CASSLQGRHSGNTIYF.

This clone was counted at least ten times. The CDR3 DNA reads TGTGCCAGCAGCTTAGAAGGGACAGCCGAGCAGTACTTC. Amino acids: CASSLEGTAEQYF. The chain joins TRBV7-9 to TRBJ2-7; 7 positions match TRBD1. The germline V gene encodes CDR1 SEHNR and CDR2 FQNEAQ (reference sequence). This CDR3 has 13 amino acids. The trim removed 1 base at V and 6 bases at J, leaving 3 bases unmatched.